The 30 T cell receptor beta chains presented below share a single source sample, sequenced in a study of a mutant IDH1 vaccine in newly diagnosed glioma. The data were produced by immunoSEQ multiplex PCR, yet TCRdb's version contains in-frame clones alone and is incomplete. The repertoire includes about 68,000 clones, approximately 85% of them detected once, and about 7.5% sits in the top ten. Described time point: baseline, week 1 (first vaccination visit). Treatment reported: pre-vaccination baseline after standard-of-care therapy. The starting material was PBMCs, obtained from a glioma patient treated with radiotherapy, temozolomide or both. Every receptor here comes from a middle-aged man with glioma.

This clone was observed once. The chain couples TRBV21-1 to TRBJ1-3. TRBV21-1 is a documented pseudogene. The CDR3 covers 16 residues. CDR3 sequence reads: CASSKGVLLIGNTIYF. CDR3 DNA sequence: TGTGCCAGCAGCAAAGGGGTCCTCCTAATAGGAAACACCATATATTTT.

CDR3 protein: CASSQDQPQHF. The CDR3 bases are TGCGCCAGCAGCCAAGATCAGCCCCAGCATTTT. The V call is TRBV4-1, the J call TRBJ1-5; D uncertain. Trimming shortened V by 0 bases and J by 6 bases, and 0 bases separated the two germline ends. CDR1 MGHRA and CDR2 YSYEKL come from the germline V gene. The CDR3 has 11 amino acids.

The V gene is TRBV29-1, the J gene TRBJ2-1, with D maybe TRBD1 (6 bases). Germline CDR1 SQVTM, CDR2 ANQGSEA. The CDR3 is 12 residues long. The V gene lost 6 bases and the J gene lost 8 bases, with 14 bases spanning the gap. CDR3 sequence: CSVQGSGYEQFF. In DNA, the CDR3 is TGCAGCGTCCAGGGGTCCGGCTATGAGCAGTTCTTC.

The gene calls are TRBV7-2 and TRBJ2-1; 8 nucleotides match TRBD2. This CDR3 has 15 amino acids. Germline assignment: CDR1 SGHTA and CDR2 FQGNSA. After removal of 5 bases from V and 4 bases from J, the junction contained 7 bases not matched to a gene. The CDR3 sequence: CASSPQAGAYNEQFF. In nucleotides, the CDR3 is TGTGCCAGCAGCCCCCAAGCGGGGGCTTACAATGAGCAGTTCTTC.

The rearrangement links TRBV9 to TRBJ1-5; possible D gene TRBD1, 5 bases. Germline V CDR1 and CDR2: SGDLS, YYNGEE. CDR3 length equals 15 residues. Trimming cost V 3 bases and J 0 bases, with 10 bases left between them. CDR3 DNA: TGTGCCAGCAGCGCGACAGCTTATAGCAATCAGCCCCAGCATTTT. Its protein product is CASSATAYSNQPQHF.

The chain has TRBV25-1 and TRBJ2-5; 7 bases match TRBD2. The junction had 15 bases not matched to a gene; V was cut back by 6 bases and J by 5 bases. The CDR3 totals 16 residues. Looked up from germline, CDR1 is MGHDK and CDR2 is SYGVNS. This CDR3 reads CASRQGMSGEGETQYF. CDR3 sequence (DNA): TGTGCCAGCAGGCAAGGAATGAGCGGGGAAGGGGAGACCCAGTACTTC.

The chain employs TRBV27 and TRBJ1-1; D is possibly TRBD1 (6 bases). Trimming removed 0 bases from V and 4 bases from J, with 18 bases in between. Per germline, CDR1 MNHEY and CDR2 SMNVEV (reference sequence). The CDR3 is 17 amino acids. The CDR3 coding sequence is TGTGCCAGCAGTTTATCTTTGACCGTAACAGGGCCCACTGAAGCTTTCTTT. This translates into CASSLSLTVTGPTEAFF.

This chain connects TRBV28 to TRBJ1-6; D remains unclear. Germline lookup yields CDR1 MDHEN and CDR2 SYDVKM. V was shortened by 6 bases and J by 3 bases, with 12 bases between the two germline ends. This CDR3 is built from 15 residues. The CDR3 sequence: CASRTSNIYNSPLHF. CDR3 coding DNA: TGTGCCAGCAGAACCTCGAATATCTATAATTCACCCCTCCACTTT.

V is TRBV2 and J is TRBJ2-3; 9 bases agree with TRBD1. V trimming: 11 bases; J trimming: 2 bases; junction bases outside the gene matches: 8. The CDR3 is made up of 14 amino acids. Germline V gene data show CDR1 as SNHLY and CDR2 as FYNNEI. The CDR3 is CAAPGQGITDTQYF. The CDR3 DNA follows: TGTGCCGCCCCGGGACAGGGAATCACAGATACGCAGTATTTT.

This chain uses TRBV5-1 with TRBJ2-3, with a weak D call TRBD1 (6 bases). The CDR3 totals 14 residues. Germline V gives CDR1 SGHRS, CDR2 YFSETQ. V was trimmed by 4 bases and J by 8 bases, leaving 17 bases between them. CDR3 DNA: TGCGCCAGCAGCGTCGACAGGTCAAGTGGTACGCAGTATTTT. Encoded protein: CASSVDRSSGTQYF.

The V call is TRBV9, the J call TRBJ1-2; the D gene is possibly TRBD1 (5 bases). Trimming pared 0 bases from V and 4 bases from J, leaving 10 bases between. This CDR3 spans 14 amino acids. CDR1 and CDR2 (germline): SGDLS, YYNGEE. Here the CDR3 reads CASSVATGTYGYTF. The CDR3 DNA is TGTGCCAGCAGCGTAGCTACGGGGACCTATGGCTACACCTTC.

V usage is TRBV6-5 and J usage is TRBJ1-2, with 12 positions matching TRBD1. Germline V gene data show CDR1 as MNHEY and CDR2 as SVGAGI. V lost 5 bases and J lost 8; bases outside the gene matches: 6. This CDR3 is built from 14 residues. Here the CDR3 DNA reads TGTGCCAGCAGTAGGGGACAGGGGGCCGAGGGCTACACCTTC. It translates to CASSRGQGAEGYTF.

The V call is TRBV6-1, the J call TRBJ1-4; a weak D match, TRBD1 (5 bases). Between the trimmed V and J ends, which lost 8 bases and 7 bases, there was a span of 14 bases. Germline V gene data show CDR1 as MNHNS and CDR2 as SASEGT. This CDR3 spans 13 amino acids. DNA of the CDR3: TGTGCCAGCTCGGCCCAGGGTGGTGAAAAACTGTTTTTT. Residues: CASSAQGGEKLFF.

The chain joins TRBV19 to TRBJ2-1, with D maybe TRBD1 (5 bases). The CDR3 covers 14 residues. V dropped 2 bases and J dropped 0 bases, with 5 bases sitting between them. CDR1 and CDR2 (germline): LNHDA, SQIVND (reference sequence). The CDR3: CASSIQGSYNEQFF. The CDR3 DNA sequence: TGTGCCAGTAGTATACAGGGCTCCTACAATGAGCAGTTCTTC. The full variable domain, rest sourced from reference TRBV19 and TRBJ2-1, is DGGITQSPKYLFRKEGQNVTLSCEQNLNHDAMYWYRQDPGQGLRLIYYSQIVNDFQKGDIAEGYSVSREKKESFPLTVTSAQKNPTAFYLCASSIQGSYNEQFFGPGTRLTVL.

V gene TRBV18 combines with J gene TRBJ2-1, with 8 nucleotides matching TRBD2. This CDR3 has 15 amino acids. V was clipped by 6 bases and J by 5 bases; unmatched bases: 9. Germline CDR1 and CDR2: KGHSH and LQKENI. CDR3 DNA sequence: TGTGCCAGCTCCCTCCTGGGTAGCGGGGACAATGAGCAGTTCTTC. Encoded protein: CASSLLGSGDNEQFF.

CDR3 nucleotides: TGTGCCCACCGTATTATGTTGAACACTGAAGCTTTCTTT. This gives the protein CAHRIMLNTEAFF. The chain links TRBV30 to TRBJ1-1; D not resolved. Between the trimmed V and J ends, which lost 8 bases and 0 bases, there was a span of 13 bases. The germline CDR1 and CDR2 sequences are GTSNPN and SVGIG (reference sequence). This CDR3 region has 13 residues.

The chain is built from TRBV7-9 and TRBJ1-1; the D is unclear. This CDR3 has 10 amino acids. Trimming removed 6 bases at V and 2 bases at J, with 1 base between. CDR1 is SEHNR, CDR2 FQNEAQ, per germline (reference sequence). The DNA of the CDR3 is TGTGCCAGCAGTAACACTGAAGCTTTCTTT. This encodes CASSNTEAFF.

The chain employs TRBV5-1 and TRBJ1-3; 8 bases map to TRBD1. Germline V CDR1 and CDR2: SGHRS, YFSETQ. With 5 bases clipped from V and 8 bases from J, the junction kept 6 bases outside the gene matches. The CDR3 runs to 13 residues. The CDR3 reads CASRKDRADTIYF. The CDR3 coding sequence is TGCGCCAGCAGAAAGGACAGGGCGGACACCATATATTTT.

In its sample, this clone was seen once. V and J are TRBV5-1 and TRBJ1-1; possibly TRBD1 for D (6 bases). There are 13 residues in the CDR3. V was cut by 4 bases and J by 3 bases, with 10 bases left in between. CDR1 is SGHRS and CDR2 is YFSETQ in the germline V gene. CDR3 loop: CASSPGQHTEAFF. CDR3 sequence (DNA): TGCGCCAGCAGCCCCGGACAGCACACTGAAGCTTTCTTT.

This chain links TRBV11-2 with TRBJ2-1; D possibly uses TRBD1 or TRBD2 (5 bases each). V lost 1 base and J 10 bases, leaving 14 bases between the germline ends. There are 14 residues in the CDR3. Germline-derived CDR1 and CDR2 are SGHAT and FQNNGV. CDR3 sequence reads: CASSLGGAPQEQFF. DNA of the CDR3: TGTGCCAGCAGCTTAGGAGGGGCTCCCCAAGAGCAGTTCTTC. The full variable domain, its missing parts supplied by reference TRBV11-2 and TRBJ2-1, is EAGVAQSPRYKIIEKRQSVAFWCNPISGHATLYWYQQILGQGPKLLIQFQNNGVVDDSQLPKDRFSAERLKGVDSTLKIQPAKLEDSAVYLCASSLGGAPQEQFFGPGTRLTVL.

The V gene is TRBV5-1, the J gene TRBJ2-6; D not certain. The CDR3 has 16 residues. V lost 0 bases and J 0 bases, leaving 7 bases between the germline ends. Germline-derived CDR1 and CDR2 are SGHRS and YFSETQ. The CDR3 here is CASSLDPVSGANVLTF. In DNA form, the CDR3 reads TGCGCCAGCAGCTTGGATCCAGTCTCTGGGGCCAACGTCCTGACTTTC. The whole variable domain, filled in from reference TRBV5-1 and TRBJ2-6, reads KAGVTQTPRYLIKTRGQQVTLSCSPISGHRSVSWYQQTPGQGLQFLFEYFSETQRNKGNFPGRFSGRQFSNSRSEMNVSTLELGDSALYLCASSLDPVSGANVLTFGAGSRLTVL.

The V call is TRBV7-9, the J call TRBJ2-7, with TRBD2 matching over 11 bases. Germline V lookup: CDR1 SEHNR, CDR2 FQNEAQ (reference sequence). The CDR3 spans 17 residues. J lost 1 base, V lost 5 bases, and 10 bases had no gene match. CDR3 in DNA: TGTGCCAGCAGCCTTAGCGGGGGGGCCGGAGGTTCCTACGAGCAGTACTTC. Translating gives CASSLSGGAGGSYEQYF.

This clone was detected once. This sequence joins TRBV29-1 and TRBJ2-5; D is possibly TRBD1 (5 bases). CDR1 SQVTM and CDR2 ANQGSEA come from the germline V gene. V was pared by 5 bases and J by 5 bases, with 18 bases between. CDR3 length: 14 amino acids. The CDR3 DNA is TGCAGCGTTTTTAAGGGGCAGGTTCTCGAGACCCAGTACTTC. This codes for CSVFKGQVLETQYF.

This clone turned up a few times. V gene TRBV6-6 combines with J gene TRBJ1-1; D is ambiguous. CDR1 is MNHNY, CDR2 SVGAGI, per germline (reference sequence). The CDR3 runs 13 residues. Trimming removed 10 bases at V and 0 bases at J, with 12 bases between. CDR3 DNA: TGTGCCAACTCACCGGCGATGAACACTGAAGCTTTCTTT. Its translation: CANSPAMNTEAFF.

The chain joins TRBV5-4 to TRBJ1-2; 7 bases match TRBD1. CDR1 is SGHNT, CDR2 YYREEE, per germline (reference sequence). The V segment lost 7 bases and the J segment 4 bases; nucleotides outside the gene matches: 16. The CDR3 is 16 residues long. CDR3 nucleotides: TGTGCCAGCGCCGTAGGGGGCCAGGGAGAGGGCTATGGCTACACCTTC. Encoded protein: CASAVGGQGEGYGYTF.

The V gene is TRBV6-1, the J gene TRBJ2-1; no definite D call. Trimming took 5 bases from V and 0 from J, leaving 11 bases between them. Germline V CDR1 and CDR2: MNHNS, SASEGT. This CDR3 region has 15 residues. The CDR3 is CASSILPSSYNEQFF. The DNA for the CDR3 is TGTGCCAGCAGTATACTCCCCAGCTCCTACAATGAGCAGTTCTTC.

This chain joins TRBV6-4 and TRBJ2-1; 11 nucleotides align to TRBD1. This CDR3 spans 15 amino acids. CDR1 is MRHNA and CDR2 is SNTAGT in the germline V gene. With 6 bases clipped from V and 2 bases from J, the junction kept 3 bases outside the gene matches. CDR3 sequence reads: CASSPGQGAYNEQFF. As DNA, the CDR3 is TGTGCCAGCAGCCCGGGACAGGGGGCCTACAATGAGCAGTTCTTC.

J is TRBJ2-1 and V is TRBV11-2; weak D call: TRBD2 (5 bases). Trimming pared 11 bases from V and 6 bases from J, leaving 11 bases between. CDR1 and CDR2 (germline): SGHAT, FQNNGV. This CDR3 region has 11 residues. The CDR3 region is CASERGNEQFF. The CDR3 region has the DNA TGTGCCTCCGAACGGGGCAATGAGCAGTTCTTC.

The chain recombines TRBV5-1 with TRBJ1-2; TRBD1 matches 7 bases. Losses at the gene ends were 3 bases for V and 7 bases for J; bases not matched to a gene: 9. The germline V gene encodes CDR1 SGHRS and CDR2 YFSETQ. This CDR3 is 14 amino acids long. The CDR3 DNA sequence: TGCGCCAGCAGCTCAACCGGGACAGCGCGTGGCTACACCTTC. It yields the protein CASSSTGTARGYTF.

This chain joins TRBV5-1 and TRBJ2-5; 9 bases agree with TRBD1. The length of the CDR3 is 18 residues. Trimming cost V 4 bases and J 0 bases; bases outside gene matches: 13. Germline lookup yields CDR1 SGHRS and CDR2 YFSETQ. The CDR3 DNA sequence: TGCGCCAGCAGCCCCGGGACAGGGCTTTCGCGTTACCAAGAGACCCAGTACTTC. Its translation: CASSPGTGLSRYQETQYF.